This is a list of T cell receptor beta chains from one sample in a study of T cells expressing NK-cell markers. TCRdb processed the 5' RACE reads again and assigns one entry to each CDR3 protein, with no DNA. This table lists about 150,000 distinct CDR3 sequences. The specimen sequenced was blood T cells: a sorted CD56 or NKG2C T cell subset, CD4+ or CD8+ T cells, or bulk PBMC T cells (not recorded which). The origin of the receptors is a man aged 18-69 years in good health. CDR3s include the opening cysteine and the closing phenylalanine or tryptophan. Fields, in order: CDR3 protein, J gene, V gene.

CDR3: CASSQGPHRDRVLLGANVLTF; J: TRBJ2-6; V: TRBV3-1
CDR3: CASSPWGLSNEKLFF; J: TRBJ1-4; V: TRBV12-3/TRBV12-4
CDR3: CASSRTGVNGNTIYF; J: TRBJ1-3; V: TRBV5-4
CDR3: CSAPGGPNSPLHF; J: TRBJ1-6; V: TRBV20-1
CDR3: CASSVGDNYGYTF; J: TRBJ1-2; V: TRBV9
CDR3: CASSFALAGLETQYF; J: TRBJ2-5; V: TRBV7-9
CDR3: CASSPTGLNTEAFF; J: TRBJ1-1; V: TRBV5-1
CDR3: CASSSPGSSILYIQYF; J: TRBJ2-4; V: TRBV5-8
CDR3: CATSRDLYSYEQYF; J: TRBJ2-7; V: TRBV15
CDR3: CASSPWGGTGEQYF; J: TRBJ2-7; V: TRBV12-3/TRBV12-4
CDR3: CASSEFSVGETQYF; J: TRBJ2-5; V: TRBV25-1
CDR3: CASSYLLPGTVPYEQYF; J: TRBJ2-7; V: TRBV27
CDR3: CASTYLGGGNSPLHF; J: TRBJ1-6; V: TRBV28
CDR3: CASSLQGASNQPQHF; J: TRBJ1-5; V: TRBV27
CDR3: CAGSGTSFFNEQFF; J: TRBJ2-1; V: TRBV6-1
CDR3: CASTERDYSNQPQHF; J: TRBJ1-5; V: TRBV6-5
CDR3: CASRPGGSVNQPQHF; J: TRBJ1-5; V: TRBV12-3/TRBV12-4
CDR3: CASSMGTRGNQPQHF; J: TRBJ1-5; V: TRBV19
CDR3: CASSESPQAGYTF; J: TRBJ1-2; V: TRBV2
CDR3: CASSLTSGGYTSTDTQYF; J: TRBJ2-3; V: TRBV5-1
CDR3: CASSEQAGGVTDTQYF; J: TRBJ2-3; V: TRBV2
CDR3: CATSLGNEQYF; J: TRBJ2-7; V: TRBV24-1
CDR3: CASSLGGLAGATNTGELFF; J: TRBJ2-2; V: TRBV11-1
CDR3: CASSWGTGVEAFF; J: TRBJ1-1; V: TRBV6-6
CDR3: CASSLNDRYGNTIYF; J: TRBJ1-3; V: TRBV7-9
CDR3: CASSLLGQNTEAFF; J: TRBJ1-1; V: TRBV27
CDR3: CASSPGGGIDTQYF; J: TRBJ2-3; V: TRBV7-3
CDR3: CASSIISLPGGVAEAFF; J: TRBJ1-1; V: TRBV19
CDR3: CASSLGDALGETQYF; J: TRBJ2-5; V: TRBV5-6
CDR3: CASTSFGSWNEQFF; J: TRBJ2-1; V: TRBV28
CDR3: CASSQVPSPNYGYTF; J: TRBJ1-2; V: TRBV4-2
CDR3: CASSGGDGGFYEQYF; J: TRBJ2-7; V: TRBV9
CDR3: CASRNLRDRDYEQYF; J: TRBJ2-7; V: TRBV28
CDR3: CASRRTSEADTQYF; J: TRBJ2-3; V: TRBV27
CDR3: CAWGSDGSGANVLTF; J: TRBJ2-6; V: TRBV30
CDR3: CSASSETGGHTGELFF; J: TRBJ2-2; V: TRBV20-1
CDR3: CASRSRGLGTDTQYF; J: TRBJ2-3; V: TRBV12-3/TRBV12-4
CDR3: CASSQDSGEPQHF; J: TRBJ1-5; V: TRBV3-1
CDR3: CSVEWYSSPGLYF; J: TRBJ2-7; V: TRBV29-1
CDR3: CSARTGGGGSPLHF; J: TRBJ1-6; V: TRBV20-1
CDR3: CASSYREGTEAFF; J: TRBJ1-1; V: TRBV6-4
CDR3: CASSLAVGTGSSHEQYF; J: TRBJ2-7; V: TRBV7-8
CDR3: CASSYPAGSSTDTQYF; J: TRBJ2-3; V: TRBV7-8
CDR3: CASSLWGTDYNEQFF; J: TRBJ2-1; V: TRBV28
CDR3: CASRTGTGVLYGYTF; J: TRBJ1-2; V: TRBV12-3/TRBV12-4
CDR3: CASSYSITLAGGNTGELFF; J: TRBJ2-2; V: TRBV6-5